Below, 9 T cell receptor beta chains from the same sample are listed, as sequenced in a study of Ad26.COV2.S vaccination and SARS-CoV-2 variants (dated by TCRdb to 2020 to 2023). Libraries were constructed by the immunoSEQ multiplex PCR assay. What TCRdb holds here is the immuneACCESS table cut down to in-frame rearrangements. Part of the clones is not present; checked against another copy, under half of the missing clones reflect an unresolved V gene, and the others are unexplained. Across this sample there are about 680,000 clones, with about 90% seen only once. The top ten clones comprise around 1.5% of the sample. The intended sense of this specimen's treatment or condition label: around 19 received Ad26.COV2.S at low or high dose, single or two shots; 5 received placebo; per-sample allocation not given. Repertoires of vaccine and placebo recipients were sequenced from samples taken on day 63 after the first injection.

The source material was peripheral blood, sampled in a trial of Ad26.COV2.S vaccine versus placebo. These receptor sequences come from a person aged 18 to 59 who received the Ad26.COV2.S COVID-19 vaccine or a placebo.

V and J are TRBV11-2 and TRBJ2-1; D is perhaps TRBD2 (6 bases). V lost 0 bases, J lost 6 bases, and 12 bases lay in between. Germline CDR1 SGHAT, CDR2 FQNNGV. This CDR3 region has 15 residues. The CDR3: CASSLDPGEGNEQFF. The CDR3 region has the DNA TGTGCCAGCAGCTTAGATCCGGGAGAGGGCAATGAGCAGTTCTTC.

The chain uses TRBV24-1 and TRBJ2-1, with 12 positions matching TRBD1. The CDR3 is 16 residues long. The V gene end was trimmed by 3 bases and the J gene end by 4 bases; junction bases not matched to a gene: 3. CDR1 is KGHDR, CDR2 SFDVKD, per germline. CDR3 sequence: CATSDGTGGRYNEQFF. The CDR3 bases are TGTGCCACCAGTGATGGGACAGGGGGCAGGTACAATGAGCAGTTCTTC.

The chain links TRBV12-3 or TRBV12-4 to TRBJ2-7; D gene uncertain. This CDR3 is built from 11 residues. The germline V and J ends were trimmed by 5 bases and 3 bases, with 5 bases remaining between them. CDR3 in amino acids: CASSPDYEQYF. The CDR3 bases are TGTGCCAGCAGTCCCGACTACGAGCAGTACTTC.

In its sample, this clone was seen once. This sequence joins TRBV10-2 and TRBJ2-5; TRBD1 or TRBD2 may be the D gene (5 bases each). Trimming removed 6 bases at V and 5 bases at J, with 19 bases between. The CDR3 loop spans 15 amino acids. Germline V lookup: CDR1 WSHSY, CDR2 SAAADI. CDR3 sequence (DNA): TGCGCCAGCAGGAGGGGATCTCTCCCCTCGGAGACCCAGTACTTC. Its translation is CASRRGSLPSETQYF.

V and J are TRBV11-2 and TRBJ2-7, with a weak D call TRBD1 (5 bases). The CDR3 extends over 15 amino acids. Germline V gene sequence: CDR1 SGHAT, CDR2 FQNNGV. Trimming cost V 5 bases and J 0 bases, with 14 bases left between them. CDR3 sequence: CASSDQGPYSYEQYF. The CDR3 DNA reads TGTGCCAGCAGCGACCAGGGTCCCTACTCCTACGAGCAGTACTTC.

This chain joins TRBV24-1 and TRBJ2-1; 12 bases are shared with TRBD2. The V gene end was trimmed by 6 bases and the J gene end by 7 bases; junction bases not matched to a gene: 6. CDR1 is KGHDR and CDR2 is SFDVKD in the germline V gene. The CDR3 covers 15 residues. For the CDR3, the DNA is TGTGCCACCAGTTCACTAGCGGGGGGCAGGAATGAGCAGTTCTTC. It translates to CATSSLAGGRNEQFF.

The V gene is TRBV14, the J gene TRBJ1-1; the D gene is possibly TRBD1 (5 bases). The CDR3 spans 13 residues. Between the trimmed V and J ends, which lost 4 bases and 8 bases, there was a span of 14 bases. Germline V lookup: CDR1 SGHDN, CDR2 FVKESK. The CDR3 DNA follows: TGTGCCAGCAGCCGAACTGGCGGGGACGAAGCTTTCTTT. Translating it yields CASSRTGGDEAFF.

The chain carries TRBV7-8 and TRBJ1-1; 8 bases agree with TRBD1. CDR1 is SGHVS and CDR2 is FQNEAQ in the germline V gene. CDR3 length equals 13 residues. J was trimmed by 4 bases and V by 5 bases; bases with no gene match: 3. CDR3 region: CASSLGQGTEAFF. The CDR3 DNA is TGTGCCAGCAGCCTTGGACAGGGCACTGAAGCTTTCTTT. The full variable domain, in which reference TRBV7-8 and TRBJ1-1 provide the parts outside the CDR3, is GAGVSQSPRYKVAKRGQDVALRCDPISGHVSLFWYQQALGQGPEFLTYFQNEAQLDKSGLPSDRFFAERPEGSVSTLKIQRTQQEDSAVYLCASSLGQGTEAFFGQGTRLTVV.

This clone appeared once. V gene TRBV7-8 combines with J gene TRBJ1-4, with 8 positions matching TRBD1. This CDR3 has 17 amino acids. The germline V gene encodes CDR1 SGHVS and CDR2 FQNEAQ. J lost 8 bases, V lost 5 bases, and 16 bases had no gene match. CDR3 residues: CASSPPPSGQGGEKLFF. CDR3 DNA sequence: TGTGCCAGCAGCCCCCCTCCATCCGGACAGGGTGGAGAAAAACTGTTTTTT.